The clone carrying this T cell receptor (beta chain) showed up just a few times. The sample belongs to a study of T-cell memory formation after mild COVID-19. From 5'RACE with constant-segment primers came TCR alpha and TCR beta cDNA libraries that carried sample barcodes and UMIs. TCRdb reprocessed the 5' RACE reads with MiXCR, giving one entry per CDR3 protein. Of about 200,000 distinct CDR3 sequences in the sample, around 9.1% were seen once. The CDR3 has 12 residues. V was cut by 3 bases and J by 6 bases, with 8 bases left in between. Source material: PBMCs or a T cell subset sorted from them (not recorded which). The TCR originated in a man between 18 and 35 years old who had mild COVID-19 (a few samples of this study predate the infection). Cell type and time point are not known. The chain couples TRBV12-3 or TRBV12-4 to TRBJ2-5; D is undetermined. The CDR3 DNA sequence: TGTGCCAGCAGTTTTTCAAGCCAGACCCAGTACTTC. Encoded protein: CASSFSSQTQYF.